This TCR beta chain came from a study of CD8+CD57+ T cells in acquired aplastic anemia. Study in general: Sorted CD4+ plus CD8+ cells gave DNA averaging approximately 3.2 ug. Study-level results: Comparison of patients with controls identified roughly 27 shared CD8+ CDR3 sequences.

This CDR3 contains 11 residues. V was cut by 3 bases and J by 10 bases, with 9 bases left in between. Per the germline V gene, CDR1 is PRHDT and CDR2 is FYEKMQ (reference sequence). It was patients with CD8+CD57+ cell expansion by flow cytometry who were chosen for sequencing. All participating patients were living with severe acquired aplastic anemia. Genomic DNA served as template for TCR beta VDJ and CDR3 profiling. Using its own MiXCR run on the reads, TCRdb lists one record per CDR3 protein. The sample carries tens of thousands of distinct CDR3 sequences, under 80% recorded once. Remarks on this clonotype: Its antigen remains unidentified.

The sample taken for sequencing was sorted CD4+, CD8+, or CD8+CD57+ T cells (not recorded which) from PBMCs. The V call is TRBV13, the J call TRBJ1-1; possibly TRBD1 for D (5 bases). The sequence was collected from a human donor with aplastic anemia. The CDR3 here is CASSLGGAAFF. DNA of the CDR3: TGTGCCAGCAGCTTGGGGGGTGCAGCTTTCTTT.